A selection of T cell receptor beta chains follows, all from one sample in a study of human T cells and chemical hapten exposure. TCRdb redid the calling of the RACE reads with MiXCR, one entry per CDR3 protein. The table lists over 55,000 distinct CDR3 sequences, 9.5% to 15% of them singletons. Sequenced material: whole blood, taken in connection with sensitization to the hapten diphenylcyclopropenone (DPC). These receptors originate from a man aged 25 to 40 with alopecia areata. Some clones in this sample may be carry-over from other donors' samples. The CDR3 runs from the conserved cysteine through the conserved F or W. A D gene is named only where the DNA matches it firmly. Where a row states a size, it is once, few, many or the class of an expanded clone; other rows omit it.

>TRBJ2-5|TRBV29-1|NA|NA
TGCAGCGTACGAGACAGCCTCAACCAAGAGACCCAGTACTTC
CSVRDSLNQETQYF
>TRBJ2-1|TRBV5-5|TRBD2|many
TGTGCCAGCAGCCCTAGCGGGGGAGTAACCTACAATGAGCAGTTCTTC
CASSPSGGVTYNEQFF
>TRBJ1-1|TRBV5-1|NA|many
TGCGCCAGCGCTGTGACAGCTAACACTGAAGCTTTCTTT
CASAVTANTEAFF
>TRBJ2-3|TRBV7-2|NA|few
TGTGCCAGCAGCGGGCGGGGGCCCCCAGATACGCAGTATTTT
CASSGRGPPDTQYF
>TRBJ2-1|TRBV6-2/TRBV6-3|TRBD2|many
TGTGCCAGCAGACCAAGGACTAGCGGGGGGCCCGAGCAGTTCTTC
CASRPRTSGGPEQFF
>TRBJ1-4|TRBV5-6|NA|few
TGTGCCAGCAGCTTGGGACAGCTGAATGAAAAACTGTTTTTT
CASSLGQLNEKLFF
>TRBJ1-1|TRBV9|NA|many
TGTGCCAGCAGCGATTTGGATCTCACTGAAGCTTTCTTT
CASSDLDLTEAFF
>TRBJ2-2|TRBV5-4|TRBD1|NA
TGTGCCAGCAGCCCAGGGGGCCCGAACACCGGGGAGCTGTTTTTT
CASSPGGPNTGELFF
>TRBJ1-5|TRBV20-1|TRBD1|NA
TGCAGTGCTAGAATTTCGGTCGACAGGGGGTTTTTGCAGCCCCAGCATTTT
CSARISVDRGFLQPQHF
>TRBJ2-7|TRBV4-3|TRBD1|few
TGCGCCAGCAGCCAGGCTCTACCCTTCGGGACAGAGAACTACGAGCAGTACTTC
CASSQALPFGTENYEQYF
>TRBJ1-1|TRBV6-6|TRBD1|NA
TGTGCCGTCAGTAGGACAGGGGCGGACACTGAAGCTTTCTTT
CAVSRTGADTEAFF
>TRBJ2-2|TRBV7-6|NA|NA
TGTGCCAGCACCATCGTTATGCCGGGACTCAACACCGGGGAGCTGTTTTTT
CASTIVMPGLNTGELFF
>TRBJ2-5|TRBV28|NA|NA
TGTGCCAGCACCCCTGGGACCACTTACCAAGAGACCCAGTACTTC
CASTPGTTYQETQYF
>TRBJ1-6|TRBV7-2|NA|many
TGTGCCAGCAGCTTCGTCCGGGGGTTAGGTGCACCCCTCCACTTT
CASSFVRGLGAPLHF
>TRBJ2-7|TRBV9|NA|few
TGTGCCAGCAGCGTAGAGTTAGGCTACGAGCAGTACTTC
CASSVELGYEQYF
>TRBJ2-1|TRBV18|NA|many
TGTGCCAGCTCCCTAACCTTCGAAGCTCTTGGTGAGCAGTTCTTC
CASSLTFEALGEQFF
>TRBJ2-3|TRBV20-1|NA|many
TGCAGTGCTAGTGGGGTAAAACGGGGGAGCACAGATACGCAGTATTTT
CSASGVKRGSTDTQYF
>TRBJ2-7|TRBV29-1|NA|many
TGCAGCGTTGAAGTACGCGCCGGGTACGAGCAGTACTTC
CSVEVRAGYEQYF
>TRBJ1-1|TRBV7-6|TRBD1|many
TGTGCCAGCAGCACCCGGACAGGGCCAGGGAGGGACACTGAAGCTTTCTTT
CASSTRTGPGRDTEAFF
>TRBJ1-2|TRBV12-3/TRBV12-4|NA|many
TGTGCCAGCAGGGGCACGGGCGGGGGCTATGGCTACACCTTC
CASRGTGGGYGYTF
>TRBJ1-2|TRBV6-5|TRBD1|NA
TGTGCCAGCAGTCACCGTCCCGGGACAGGGAACTATGGCTACACCTTC
CASSHRPGTGNYGYTF
>TRBJ1-1|TRBV24-1|TRBD1|many
TGTGCCACCAGATCCGGAAGGGGGCAGAGCACTGAAGCTTTCTTT
CATRSGRGQSTEAFF
>TRBJ1-5|TRBV12-3/TRBV12-4|NA|NA
TGTGCCAGCAGTTTCCAGCCCACGGAGCCCCAGCATTTT
CASSFQPTEPQHF
>TRBJ1-5|TRBV27|NA|many
TGTGCCAGCAGTTTTGGGGGGCAGCCCCAGCATTTT
CASSFGGQPQHF
>TRBJ2-3|TRBV5-1|TRBD1|few
TGCGCCAGCAGCGGAAACAGGGGGCATAGAGATACGCAGTATTTT
CASSGNRGHRDTQYF
>TRBJ1-4|TRBV5-1|NA|few
TGCGCCAGCAGCTTGGGAACAGGCCAAGTCACAGAAAAACTGTTTTTT
CASSLGTGQVTEKLFF
>TRBJ1-4|TRBV2|NA|NA
TGTGCCAGCAGGTCAGGGAATGAAAAACTGTTTTTT
CASRSGNEKLFF
>TRBJ1-1|TRBV28|NA|few
TGTGCCAGCATATATGTAGGGTGGGGCGCAGACAACACTGAAGCTTTCTTT
CASIYVGWGADNTEAFF
>TRBJ2-7|TRBV6-5|NA|many
TGTGCCAGCAGTTATTCTCAGGGTTGGGGCGAGCAGTACTTC
CASSYSQGWGEQYF
>TRBJ1-2|TRBV9|NA|NA
TGTGCCAGCAGCGTTTCAACCCAATATGGCTACACCTTC
CASSVSTQYGYTF
>TRBJ2-7|TRBV24-1|NA|few
TGTGCCACCAGTGATTTTCTGGGGGCCAATTACGAGCAGTACTTC
CATSDFLGANYEQYF
>TRBJ1-1|TRBV5-6|TRBD1|NA
TGTGCCAGCATCCTGACAGGGGTATGGAACACTGAAGCTTTCTTT
CASILTGVWNTEAFF
>TRBJ2-7|TRBV12-3/TRBV12-4|TRBD1|NA
TGTGCCAGCAGTTTGGACAGGCTATCCTACGAGCAGTACTTC
CASSLDRLSYEQYF
>TRBJ2-7|TRBV18|TRBD1|NA
TGTGCCAGCGCGGAGGGACAGGGAGGTAAAAACTTC
CASAEGQGGKNF
>TRBJ1-2|TRBV6-2/TRBV6-3|TRBD1|many
TGTGCCAGCATGGACAGGCACCTGTATGCCTTC
CASMDRHLYAF
>TRBJ2-5|TRBV10-3|TRBD1|NA
TGTGCCATCAGTGAAGGGACAGGGGCAGAGACCCAGTACTTC
CAISEGTGAETQYF
>TRBJ2-5|TRBV4-2|TRBD2|many
TGTGCCAGCAGCCAAGACCCGCGGGGGGGGCAAGAGACCCAGTACTTC
CASSQDPRGGQETQYF
>TRBJ2-7|TRBV6-6|NA|few
TGTGCCAGCAGTTACCTCCGACAGGAGCAAGCCGAGCAGTACTTC
CASSYLRQEQAEQYF
>TRBJ1-5|TRBV7-8|NA|many
TGTGCCAGCAGCTTAGGTGGTTCAAGCAATCAGCCCCAGCATTTT
CASSLGGSSNQPQHF
>TRBJ1-1|TRBV3-1|NA|many
TGTGCCAGCAGCAGAGTAGGGGGGATAGGAGCTTTCTTT
CASSRVGGIGAFF
>TRBJ2-5|TRBV5-1|NA|NA
TGCGCCAGCAGCTTCCCAGGGACCCAAGAGACCCAGTACTTC
CASSFPGTQETQYF
>TRBJ2-2|TRBV5-1|TRBD1|many
TGCGCCAGCAGCGCCGGACAGGCCGGGGAGCTGTTTTTT
CASSAGQAGELFF
>TRBJ1-3|TRBV11-1|NA|many
TGTGCCAGCACTGACCGGTACTCTGGAAACACCATATATTTT
CASTDRYSGNTIYF
>TRBJ2-1|TRBV24-1|TRBD2|few
TGTGCCACCAGTGGAGAACCGGGACTAGCGGTCTACAATGAGCAGTTCTTC
CATSGEPGLAVYNEQFF
>TRBJ1-4|TRBV7-6|NA|many
TGTGCCAGCAGCTTAGCGTTCGGACGTAATGAAAAACTGTTTTTT
CASSLAFGRNEKLFF
>TRBJ1-6|TRBV27|TRBD1|few
TGTGCCAGCAGTTCACCACCGGGACAGGGCTATAATTCACCCCTCCACTTT
CASSSPPGQGYNSPLHF
>TRBJ2-1|TRBV5-1|TRBD2|many
TGCGCCAGCAGCGGGGACTACTACAATGAGCAGTTCTTC
CASSGDYYNEQFF
>TRBJ2-7|TRBV20-1|NA|few
TGCAGTGCTAGAGCAGTACCCTACGAGCAGTACTTC
CSARAVPYEQYF
>TRBJ1-4|TRBV28|NA|NA
TGTGCCAGCAGTGAGACCGGGACGGGTAATGAAAAACTGTTTTTT
CASSETGTGNEKLFF
>TRBJ1-2|TRBV25-1|NA|NA
TGTGCCAGCAGTCCCAGCGGTAACTATGGCTACACCTTC
CASSPSGNYGYTF
>TRBJ1-1|TRBV29-1|NA|few
TGCAGCGTTCTGGGGCCTGAAGCTTTCTTT
CSVLGPEAFF
>TRBJ2-1|TRBV20-1|TRBD2|NA
TGCAGTGCTAGAGATACCACCGGGACTAGCAGACACAATGAGCAGTTCTTC
CSARDTTGTSRHNEQFF
>TRBJ2-1|TRBV20-1|TRBD2|many
TGCAGTGCTAGGCCCCGGGAGGACAATGAGCAGTTCTTC
CSARPREDNEQFF
>TRBJ1-1|TRBV4-2|NA|many
TGTGCCAGCAGCCAAGAGCGGGCGAAAGCTTTCTTT
CASSQERAKAFF
>TRBJ1-2|TRBV7-6|TRBD1|few
TGTGCCAGCAGCGAAAGGGACAGGGTAACAGATGGCTACACCTTC
CASSERDRVTDGYTF
>TRBJ1-2|TRBV21-1|NA|NA
TGTGCCAGCATCACAGGACAGGGGCAACATGGCTACACCTTC
CASITGQGQHGYTF
>TRBJ2-6|TRBV29-1|NA|NA
TGCAGCGTTGGCCAGGGTTTTGGGGCCAACGTCCTGACTTTC
CSVGQGFGANVLTF
>TRBJ2-1|TRBV28|NA|few
TGTGCCAGCAGTTGGGCTTATGAGCAGTTCTTC
CASSWAYEQFF
>TRBJ1-1|TRBV4-2|NA|NA
TGTGTCAGCAGCCATAGCTCACAGAGCAACACTGAAGCTTTCTTT
CVSSHSSQSNTEAFF